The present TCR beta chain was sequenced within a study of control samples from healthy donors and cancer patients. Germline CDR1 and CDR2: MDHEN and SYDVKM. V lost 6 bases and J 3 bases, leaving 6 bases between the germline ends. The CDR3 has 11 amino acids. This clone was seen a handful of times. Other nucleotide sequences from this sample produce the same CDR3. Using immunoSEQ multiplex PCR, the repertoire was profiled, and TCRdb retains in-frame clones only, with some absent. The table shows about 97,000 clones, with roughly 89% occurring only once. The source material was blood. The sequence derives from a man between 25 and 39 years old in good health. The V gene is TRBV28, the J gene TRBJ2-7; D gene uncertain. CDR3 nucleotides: TGTGCCAGCAGATCTAGCTACGAGCAGTACTTC. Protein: CASRSSYEQYF.